This TCR beta chain was sequenced for a study of tumor-infiltrating lymphocytes in localized non-small cell lung cancer. Trimming cost V 3 bases and J 2 bases, with 10 bases left between them. Germline V gene data show CDR1 as MNHNS and CDR2 as SASEGT. The CDR3 loop spans 15 amino acids. The data were produced by immunoSEQ multiplex PCR, yet TCRdb's version contains in-frame clones alone and is incomplete. The sample lists 15,000 to 20,000 clones, 73% seen once, with around 4.5% in the top ten. The chain employs TRBV6-1 and TRBJ1-4; weak D call: TRBD1 (6 bases). The TCR sequence derives from a human donor with non-small cell lung cancer. The specimen sequenced was lung tumor tissue. The CDR3 bases are TGTGCCAGCAGTGAGAGGGGGGCGACTAATGAAAAACTGTTTTTT. Protein sequence: CASSERGATNEKLFF.